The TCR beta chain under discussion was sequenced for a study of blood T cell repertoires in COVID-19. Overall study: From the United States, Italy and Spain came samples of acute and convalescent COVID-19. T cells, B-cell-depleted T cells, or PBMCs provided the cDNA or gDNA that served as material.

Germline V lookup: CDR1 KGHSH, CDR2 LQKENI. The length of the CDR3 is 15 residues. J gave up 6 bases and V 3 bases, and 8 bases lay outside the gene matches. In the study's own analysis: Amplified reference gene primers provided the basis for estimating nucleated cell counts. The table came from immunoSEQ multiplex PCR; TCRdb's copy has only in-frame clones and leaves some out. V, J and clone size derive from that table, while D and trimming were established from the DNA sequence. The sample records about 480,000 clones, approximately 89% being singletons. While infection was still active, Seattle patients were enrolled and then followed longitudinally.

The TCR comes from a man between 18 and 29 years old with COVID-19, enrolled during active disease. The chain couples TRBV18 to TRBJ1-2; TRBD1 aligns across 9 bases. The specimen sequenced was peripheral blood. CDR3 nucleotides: TGTGCCAGCTCACCCAGGGACAGGGTCTTTCATGGCTACACCTTC. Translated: CASSPRDRVFHGYTF. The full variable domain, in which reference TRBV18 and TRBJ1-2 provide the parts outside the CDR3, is NAGVMQNPRHLVRRRGQEARLRCSPMKGHSHVYWYRQLPEEGLKFMVYLQKENIIDESGMPKERFSAEFPKEGPSILRIQQVVRGDSAAYFCASSPRDRVFHGYTFGSGTRLTVV.